This record concerns one T cell receptor beta chain sequence. Per germline, CDR1 LNHDA and CDR2 SQIVND (reference sequence). CDR3 size: 15 residues. Trimming at V came to 4 bases and at J to 7 bases, leaving 6 bases not matched to a gene. TCRdb itself ran the 5' RACE reads through MiXCR, one entry per CDR3 protein. The sample lists roughly 50,000 distinct CDR3 sequences; roughly a quarter were seen once. This sequence was found in a female donor with breast cancer. The sequenced material came from tumor-infiltrating naive CD4+ T cells sorted from the breast tumor. As for subset: naive CD4+ T cells, CD4+CD45RA+CD25-. V usage is TRBV19 and J usage is TRBJ2-1, with TRBD2 matching over 11 bases. The chain's CDR3 is CASSTIAGGGNEQFF. CDR3 nucleotide sequence: TGTGCCAGTAGTACCATAGCGGGAGGGGGAAATGAGCAGTTCTTC.